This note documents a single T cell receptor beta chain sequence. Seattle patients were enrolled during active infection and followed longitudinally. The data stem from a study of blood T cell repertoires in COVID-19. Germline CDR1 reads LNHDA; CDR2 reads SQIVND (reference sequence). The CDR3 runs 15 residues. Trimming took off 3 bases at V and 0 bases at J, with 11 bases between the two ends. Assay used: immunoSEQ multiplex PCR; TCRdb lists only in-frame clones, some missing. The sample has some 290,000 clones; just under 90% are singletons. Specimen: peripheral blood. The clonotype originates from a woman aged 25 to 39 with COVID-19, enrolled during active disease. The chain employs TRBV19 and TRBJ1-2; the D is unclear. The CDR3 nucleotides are TGTGCCAGTAGTATTGTGCGAAACGCTAACTATGGCTACACCTTC. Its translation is CASSIVRNANYGYTF.